This TCR beta chain came from a study of cytomegalovirus exposure and HLA in healthy donors. Study-wide results and caveats: In vitro assays verified that three CMV-associated chains recognized CMV antigens specifically.

Sequenced by immunoSEQ multiplex PCR; TCRdb stores in-frame clones only, minus some. This repertoire shows about 160,000 clones, around 92% found once; its top ten account for 4% to 4.5%. Remarks on this clone: Its target is not known.

V dropped 7 bases and J dropped 4; count of bases not matched to a gene: 7. This CDR3 has 14 amino acids. Per germline, CDR1 SNHLY and CDR2 FYNNEI. The donors were members of the validation cohort, which comprised about 120 subjects and was separate from the first cohort of about 700 subjects. The chain has TRBV2 and TRBJ1-2; 9 bases fit TRBD1. This sequence was found in a man between 18 and 29 years old in good health and CMV-seropositive. The specimen sequenced was PBMCs. The CDR3 sequence is CASNTQGAGYGYTF. DNA for the CDR3: TGTGCCAGCAACACACAGGGGGCTGGCTATGGCTACACCTTC.